The T cell receptor beta chain under discussion was sequenced for a study of blood T cell repertoires in COVID-19. On the study more broadly: The analysed material was cDNA or gDNA that came from T cells, B-cell-depleted T cells, or PBMCs.

Seattle patients were enrolled during active infection and followed longitudinally. This CDR3 is built from 13 residues. The V gene lost 5 bases and the J gene lost 4 bases, with 10 bases spanning the gap. Germline V CDR1 and CDR2: SNHLY, FYNNEI. In the original workflow: Reference gene primer amplification gave nucleated cell count estimates. Clones were read by immunoSEQ multiplex PCR, and TCRdb kept only the in-frame ones, dropping some. V, J and clone size were drawn from that table, and D and trimming were deduced from the DNA. This table has approximately 400,000 clones, about 91% appearing once.

This TCR derives from a woman aged 45-60 years with COVID-19, enrolled during active disease. The sample comprised peripheral blood. V usage is TRBV2 and J usage is TRBJ2-3; D gene uncertain. The CDR3 bases are TGTGCCAGCAGTCCTCGACTTTCAGATACGCAGTATTTT. Protein product: CASSPRLSDTQYF.